This T cell receptor beta chain was sequenced during a study of blood T cell repertoires in COVID-19. Background on the study: Acute and convalescent COVID-19 samples came from the United States, Italy and Spain.

This CDR3 is 20 amino acids long. Germline V gene data show CDR1 as LNHDA and CDR2 as SQIVND (reference sequence). V trimming: 7 bases; J trimming: 0 bases; junction bases outside the gene matches: 18. Original processing methods: Amplified reference gene primers provided the basis for estimating nucleated cell counts. Measured with immunoSEQ multiplex PCR; TCRdb has only the in-frame clones, and not every one. V, J and clone size derive from that table, while D and trimming were established from the DNA sequence. The data contain 100,000 to 150,000 clones, approximately 88% of them singletons. The chain recombines TRBV19 with TRBJ2-1, with 10 bases lining up with TRBD1. This TCR was recovered from a woman younger than 45 who had recovered from COVID-19. Sequencing input: peripheral blood. CDR3 nucleotide sequence: TGTGCCAGTACCTCCCGGCGGGGACAGGGGTCTTCCTTCTCCTACAATGAGCAGTTCTTC. Translated, it gives CASTSRRGQGSSFSYNEQFF.